This T cell receptor (beta chain) was sequenced in a study of blood T cell repertoires in COVID-19. Study-wide context: The study drew acute and convalescent COVID-19 samples from the United States, Italy and Spain. T cells, B-cell-depleted T cells, or PBMCs supplied cDNA or gDNA.

This clone was counted a few times. As processed by the authors: Estimation of nucleated cell counts relied on the amplification of reference gene primers. The protocol was immunoSEQ multiplex PCR, while the TCRdb copy is restricted to in-frame clones and leaves out a portion. For V, J and clone size, that table is used; D and trimming come from the DNA. The repertoire holds about 220,000 clones, around 82% seen once, with roughly 13% in the top ten. The sequencing sample was made of peripheral blood. This receptor was identified in a human donor in a cohort sampled during active COVID-19.

The CDR3 is CASSYLEHTEAFF. CDR3 nucleotide sequence: TGTGCCAGCAGTTACCTAGAGCACACTGAAGCTTTCTTT. The gene calls are TRBV6-2 or TRBV6-3 and TRBJ1-1; D is ambiguous. Germline V gives CDR1 MNHEY, CDR2 SVGEGT. The CDR3 runs to 13 residues. Between the trimmed V and J ends, which lost 2 bases and 3 bases, there was a span of 7 bases.